The rows below give T cell receptor beta chains drawn from one sample of a study of OX40 agonist ivuxolimab in advanced cancers. Here immunoSEQ multiplex PCR was the method, and the copy in TCRdb shows in-frame clones only, minus some. The sample lists around 31,000 clones, approximately 86% occurring once. This specimen was CD4+ or CD8+ T cells sorted from blood, taken in a trial of the OX40 agonist ivuxolimab. The receptors shown here come from an adult with an advanced solid tumor such as melanoma, head and neck, liver or kidney cancer. CDR3s include the opening cysteine and the closing phenylalanine or tryptophan. D genes are given only for firm matches. Clone size is stated in some rows and not others, as once, few, many or a class when expanded.

clone_size	v_call	d_call	j_call	cdr3_nt	cdr3_aa
once	TRBV4-1	TRBD1	TRBJ2-1	TGCGCCAGCAGCCAAGAATTTGGGACAGATGACAATGAGCAGTTCTTC	CASSQEFGTDDNEQFF
once	TRBV27	.	TRBJ1-2	TGTGCCAGCAGTTTGGCAGGTTATGGCTACACCTTC	CASSLAGYGYTF
.	TRBV19	.	TRBJ1-1	TGTGCCAGTAGCTTTTCTGTGAACACTGAAGCTTTCTTT	CASSFSVNTEAFF
.	TRBV28	.	TRBJ2-3	TGTGCCAGCAGTTTCATCGGGACGACGGGGACAGATACGCAGTATTTT	CASSFIGTTGTDTQYF
few	TRBV13	TRBD1	TRBJ1-2	TGTGCCAGCAGCTCAGACAGGGGTGGCTACACCTTC	CASSSDRGGYTF
.	TRBV9	TRBD2	TRBJ2-3	TGTGCCAGCAGCGCTAGCGGCTTTAGCACAGATACGCAGTATTTT	CASSASGFSTDTQYF
.	TRBV9	TRBD2	TRBJ2-1	TGTGCCAGCAGCGTAACGAGCGGGGGGCCATTAGGCAATGAGCAGTTCTTC	CASSVTSGGPLGNEQFF
once	TRBV14	.	TRBJ2-3	TGTGCCAGCAGCGACGACCCTCCCCCCACAGATACGCAGTATTTT	CASSDDPPPTDTQYF
.	TRBV29-1	.	TRBJ2-5	TGCAGCGTTGAACCGGACTGGGGCCAAGAGACCCAGTACTTC	CSVEPDWGQETQYF
.	TRBV9	.	TRBJ1-2	TGTGCCAGCAGCGTAGGAACCTATGGCTACACCTTC	CASSVGTYGYTF
.	TRBV27	.	TRBJ2-7	TGTGCCAGCAGGGTGGCAGGGACCTACGAGCAGTACTTC	CASRVAGTYEQYF
once	TRBV5-5	.	TRBJ1-5	TGTGCCAGCAGCCCCGCGGGCAGGGTACCTTATAGCAATCAGCCCCAGCATTTT	CASSPAGRVPYSNQPQHF
few	TRBV5-5	.	TRBJ1-1	TGTGCCAGCAGCCCATATGAGGGGCGGACTGAAGCTTTCTTT	CASSPYEGRTEAFF
.	TRBV2	TRBD1	TRBJ1-2	TGTGCCAGCAGTGAAGTGATTAGACAGGGTAACTATGGCTACACCTTC	CASSEVIRQGNYGYTF
.	TRBV5-1	.	TRBJ1-1	TGCGCCAGCAGCTCCTGGGTGGGGGACACTGAAGCTTTCTTT	CASSSWVGDTEAFF
.	TRBV29-1	TRBD1	TRBJ2-2	TGCAGCGTTGCTCAAGACGTACAGGGGGCGAGCGGGGAGCTGTTTTTT	CSVAQDVQGASGELFF
.	TRBV29-1	.	TRBJ1-1	TGCAGCGTAATATTAGGAAACACTGAAGCTTTCTTT	CSVILGNTEAFF
.	TRBV19	.	TRBJ2-3	TGTGCCAGTAGTACGCCCACAGATACGCAGTATTTT	CASSTPTDTQYF
.	TRBV19	.	TRBJ1-4	TGTGCCAGTAGTTGGGAGCCCTCAGCTATGCTGTTTTTT	CASSWEPSAMLFF
few	TRBV7-9	TRBD1	TRBJ2-3	TGTGCCAGCAGCCCTCGGACAGGGGGCGCGACAGATACGCAGTATTTT	CASSPRTGGATDTQYF
.	TRBV7-8	.	TRBJ2-3	TGTGCCAGCAGCTTAGACCCAGATACGCAGTATTTT	CASSLDPDTQYF
.	TRBV5-1	.	TRBJ2-3	TGCGCCAGCAGCTTGGGGGGTTCCAGCACAGATACGCAGTATTTT	CASSLGGSSTDTQYF
.	TRBV7-2	.	TRBJ2-7	TGTGCCAGCAGCCGGGACACCTACGAGCAGTACTTC	CASSRDTYEQYF
.	TRBV7-2	.	TRBJ2-7	TGTGCCAGCAGCGCCCCCGGGACCCATTACGAGCAGTACTTC	CASSAPGTHYEQYF
few	TRBV14	TRBD2	TRBJ2-1	TGTGCCAGCAGCCAAGATGTCAGGACTAGCGGGGGTATTGAGCAGTTCTTC	CASSQDVRTSGGIEQFF
once	TRBV4-1	.	TRBJ1-4	TGCGCCAGCAGCGGGGGCCCGGACCTTAATGAAAAACTGTTTTTT	CASSGGPDLNEKLFF
.	TRBV7-9	TRBD2	TRBJ2-1	TGTGCCAGCAGCTCCGGGACTAGCGGGGGTAATGAGCAGTTCTTC	CASSSGTSGGNEQFF
.	TRBV19	.	TRBJ1-2	TGTGCCAGTAGTATCCGCGTCAGCCTACCCTATGGCTACACCTTC	CASSIRVSLPYGYTF
once	TRBV27	TRBD1	TRBJ2-7	TGTGCCAGCAGCTTTGGACAGGGGGGCGAGCAGTACTTC	CASSFGQGGEQYF
.	TRBV27	.	TRBJ2-1	TGTGCCAGCAGTTCGGGTGGAGGGTGGAATGAGCAGTTCTTC	CASSSGGGWNEQFF
.	TRBV13	.	TRBJ2-3	TGTGCCAGCAGCTCCGTCACAGATACGCAGTATTTT	CASSSVTDTQYF
.	TRBV10-2	.	TRBJ2-2	TGCGCCAGCAGGTGGGATAGGGACGGAAAGAACACCGGGGAGCTGTTTTTT	CASRWDRDGKNTGELFF
.	TRBV5-4	.	TRBJ2-5	TGTGCCAGCAGCGAACGCATAGGGGAAGAGACCCAGTACTTC	CASSERIGEETQYF
.	TRBV30	.	TRBJ2-4	TGTGCCTGGACCCCTCGGTCCGCCGCCGGGAACATTCAGTACTTC	CAWTPRSAAGNIQYF
.	TRBV5-5	.	TRBJ1-5	TGTGCCAGCAGCTTGGGGGCAGGGGTTCAGCCCCAGCATTTT	CASSLGAGVQPQHF
.	TRBV29-1	.	TRBJ2-5	TGCAGCGTGCAGGGTTCGGAGGAGACCCAGTACTTC	CSVQGSEETQYF
.	TRBV18	TRBD2	TRBJ2-1	TGTGCCAGCTCACCGCCCCGGGGGGGCCCCTACAATGAGCAGTTCTTC	CASSPPRGGPYNEQFF
.	TRBV15	.	TRBJ1-2	TGTGCCACCAGCAGGGTCTTGACAGAGAACTATGGCTACACCTTC	CATSRVLTENYGYTF
.	TRBV28	.	TRBJ2-5	TGTGCCAGCAGTTTAGAGGGGGAAGAGACCCAGTACTTC	CASSLEGEETQYF
.	TRBV10-3	.	TRBJ1-2	TGTGCCATCAGTGAGTCTGAGGTGGGCTATGGCTACACCTTC	CAISESEVGYGYTF
.	TRBV7-8	.	TRBJ2-2	TGTGCCAGCAGCTTAGGGACTGAGGGAGCCGGGGAGCTGTTTTTT	CASSLGTEGAGELFF
once	TRBV27	.	TRBJ2-2	TGTGCCAGCAAGACAGGAAACACCGGGGAGCTGTTTTTT	CASKTGNTGELFF
medium-sized	TRBV28	TRBD1	TRBJ1-4	TGTGCCAGCAGTTTAGGGACAGGTTACTCAACTAATGAAAAACTGTTTTTT	CASSLGTGYSTNEKLFF
.	TRBV5-4	.	TRBJ1-6	TGTGCCAGCAGCTTCGGGGGAGTGAATTCACCCCTCCACTTT	CASSFGGVNSPLHF
.	TRBV30	.	TRBJ1-5	TGTGCCTGGGCGACAGGTAGCAATCAGCCCCAGCATTTT	CAWATGSNQPQHF
once	TRBV5-5	TRBD2	TRBJ2-1	TGTGCCAGCAGCTTGTTGCTAGCGGGGTTCTCCTACAATGAGCAGTTCTTC	CASSLLLAGFSYNEQFF
.	TRBV5-5	TRBD1	TRBJ2-2	TGTGCCAGCAGCTCTGGACAGGGGGTTGATACCGGGGAGCTGTTTTTT	CASSSGQGVDTGELFF
.	TRBV19	TRBD1	TRBJ1-1	TGTGCCAGTAGTACACAGGGGAGAGAGAACACTGAAGCTTTCTTT	CASSTQGRENTEAFF
.	TRBV27	TRBD2	TRBJ2-1	TGTGCCAGCAGTGTACAACTAGCGGGGGGTCCCAATGAGCAGTTCTTC	CASSVQLAGGPNEQFF
.	TRBV13	.	TRBJ1-1	TGTGCCAGCAGCACAAACTTTAAAGACAGTGAAGCTTTCTTT	CASSTNFKDSEAFF